The clone carrying this TCR beta chain was counted a single time. Its specificity is unknown. A much larger clone sits a single nucleotide away, making a read error possible. This entry belongs to a study of breast tumors, draining lymph nodes, adjacent tissues. The CDR3 totals 15 residues. Looked up from germline, CDR1 is MNHEY and CDR2 is SMNVEV (reference sequence). TCRdb itself ran the multiplex PCR reads through MiXCR, one entry per CDR3 protein. The sample lists 100,000 to 150,000 distinct CDR3 sequences, approximately 20% occurring once. The lymph nodes were axillary draining lymph nodes from breast cancer patients. Findings and caveats of the study: Findings are consistent with lymph node origin and intratumoral expansion of most tumor T cells. Tumor repertoires ranked between lymph nodes and nontumor tissue in diversity, with V and J gene preferences.

The receptor was derived from a female donor with breast cancer. Some clones in this sample may be carry-over from other donors' samples. The chain combines TRBV27 with TRBJ2-7; the match to TRBD2 covers 11 bases. Input material: axillary lymph node tissue. The CDR3 DNA reads as TGTGCCAGCAGACTAGCGGGAGTGGGGCCCTACGAGCAGTGCTTC. Amino acids: CASRLAGVGPYEQCF.